This paragraph covers one TCR beta chain sequence. As originally analysed: Amplification of reference gene primers was used by the study to estimate nucleated cell counts. Method: immunoSEQ multiplex PCR; TCRdb's copy keeps in-frame clones and lacks some. V and J calls and clone size follow that table, whereas D and trimming were derived from the DNA. The sample gives 150,000 to 200,000 clones, roughly 84% of which show up once; roughly 2.6% is in the top ten. The data belong to a study of blood T cell repertoires in COVID-19. Study in general: Some COVID-19 samples were acute and others convalescent; all came from the United States, Italy and Spain. In each case, the material was cDNA or gDNA derived from T cells, B-cell-depleted T cells, or PBMCs.

This CDR3 contains 12 residues. With 0 bases removed from V and 7 bases from J, the gap between germline ends came to 6 bases. The chain recombines TRBV23-1 with TRBJ1-1; D remains unclear. TRBV23-1 is known as an ORF, though its function is uncertain. The sample taken for sequencing was peripheral blood. This clonotype was obtained from a human donor with acute or convalescent COVID-19. The donor label of this sample is uncertain. CDR3 DNA sequence: TGCGCCAGCAGTCAATCCCCCAATGAAGCTTTCTTT. As protein: CASSQSPNEAFF.